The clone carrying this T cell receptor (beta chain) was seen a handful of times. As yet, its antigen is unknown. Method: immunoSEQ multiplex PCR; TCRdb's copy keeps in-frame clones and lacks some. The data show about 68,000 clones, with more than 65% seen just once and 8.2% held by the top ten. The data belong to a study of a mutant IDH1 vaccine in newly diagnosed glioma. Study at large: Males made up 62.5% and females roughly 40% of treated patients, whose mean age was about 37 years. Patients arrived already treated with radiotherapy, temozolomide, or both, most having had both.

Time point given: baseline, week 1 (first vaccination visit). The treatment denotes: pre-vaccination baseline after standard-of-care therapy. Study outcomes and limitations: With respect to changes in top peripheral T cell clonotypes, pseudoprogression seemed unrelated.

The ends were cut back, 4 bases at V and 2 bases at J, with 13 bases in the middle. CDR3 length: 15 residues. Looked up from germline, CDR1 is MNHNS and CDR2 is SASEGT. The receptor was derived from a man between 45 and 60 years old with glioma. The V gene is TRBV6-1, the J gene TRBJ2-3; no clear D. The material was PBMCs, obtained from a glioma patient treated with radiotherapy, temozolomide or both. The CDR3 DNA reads TGTGCCAGCAGTGTTAGCAGGACCTCCACAGATACGCAGTATTTT. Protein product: CASSVSRTSTDTQYF.